This T cell receptor beta chain was sequenced for a study of cytomegalovirus exposure and HLA in healthy donors (dated by TCRdb to 2015 to 2018). Regarding the study in general: In an earlier analysis of some 610 of the donors, around 300 Gb of sequence data and just under 120 million unique TCR beta sequences from 150 million to 200 million T cells were reported. The T cell repertoires of roughly 660 subjects were profiled by immunosequencing and related to cytomegalovirus serostatus. Along with the approximately 650-subject first cohort, a separate validation cohort of over 90 different subjects was used. Roughly 300 gigabases of sequencing data and approximately 80 million unique TCR sequences were included in an early release covering about 600 HLA-typed donors. To decide whether each TCR beta V gene segment behaved as functional or pseudogenic, an earlier analysis of some 540 of the donors relied on high-throughput TCR beta sequencing. Rather than using new phenotypic data, the later analysis identified candidate immune exposures from TCR beta sequences and from how often those sequences occurred across donors. The study was designed to test whether signatures of past pathogen exposure could be identified by cataloging public T cell receptors. A later genetic analysis used genome-wide SNP genotypes for about 60% of the 666 donors, treating that subset as a discovery cohort. Across roughly 420 genotyped donors of the cohort, an average of approximately 200,000 unique TCR beta nucleotide sequences per donor were sequenced, and around 19% of those sequences were non-productive. To study patterns of TCR occurrence, a later analysis re-analyzed previously published TCR beta repertoires from just over 650 donors and added high-resolution HLA genotyping. Typing coverage varied by locus: roughly 629-640 donors for A, B, C, DRB1 and DQB1; more than 500 for DQA1; around 610 for DPA1; approximately 490 for DPB1. All discovery cohort repertoires had been generated on a single sequencing platform. A handful of DR-DQ haplotypes were handled as single units for association and clustering because linkage in the cohort was strong. Of the 300 to 450 genotyped donors, over 70% fell in the genetic ancestry cluster associated with self-reported Caucasian donors. Donor age, sex, ethnicity and CMV serostatus were collected together with the repertoire data. To predict cytomegalovirus infection status, the study brought together high-throughput TCR immunosequencing, statistical association of individual TCRs with disease status, and machine learning. HLA typing included class I and class II loci at four-digit resolution.

Including cysteine and phenylalanine, the CDR3 has 12 amino acids. The retained sequence is limited to the CDR3, 36 bases, with the frame set at the first base. V sheds 0 bases and J sheds 11 bases, leaving 11 bases between their ends. The CDR1 and CDR2 encoded by the germline V gene (reference sequence) are SGHKS and YYEKEE. A few counts support this clone. Its binding antigen is unknown. No much larger clonotype is one base removed from it; base qualities were not supplied. The library was prepared using the immunoSEQ multiplex PCR assay. The multiplex PCR relied on a mix of 60 forward primers for TCR Vbeta segments and 13 reverse primers for TCR Jbeta segments. A multiplex PCR assay on genomic DNA amplified the CDR3 region of rearranged TCR beta genes. Amplified TCR beta libraries were sequenced as 87-base-pair reads on the Illumina HiSeq System. Per the source publication's procedure: A later analysis tallied 75 million to 95 million unique TCR beta chains across the 600 to 700 repertoires, and approximately 9.9 million of those chains were shared by two or more donors. A nearest-neighbor algorithm error-corrected the raw reads and collapsed the reads into unique sequences, merging closely related sequences to remove PCR and sequencing errors. Alignment of CDR3 sequences to IMGT reference sequences was used to assign V, D and J gene segments. Each retained sequence needed at least a six-nucleotide match to both a V gene segment and a J gene segment. A rearrangement counted as productive if the CDR3 had no stop codons and remained in frame with V and J, and every other rearrangement counted as non-productive. CDR3 was defined according to IMGT convention as the region running from the second conserved V-encoded cysteine to the conserved J-encoded phenylalanine. The earlier analysis of 587 of the donors excluded sequences that lacked an unambiguous match to a single V gene segment. An earlier analysis of under 750 of the donors called V segments functional above 56.7% productive rearrangements and segregating when the between-donor standard deviation exceeded 5%. A statistical classification framework was built for diagnosing cytomegalovirus status from the catalog of TCR beta chain sequences. In a later analysis, V and J genes were assigned by comparing TCR nucleotide sequences against IMGT/GENE-DB human TR gene sequences. In a later analysis, CDR3 sequences and most-parsimonious VDJ recombination scenarios were assigned using the TCRdist pipeline. In a later analysis, every TCR beta chain was defined by the combination of its CDR3 amino acid sequence and its V-gene family, and reads without a unique V-gene family were dropped. In a later analysis, 500 to 650 highly shared, low-generation-probability nucleotide sequences were removed to address suspected cross-contamination and a sequencing artifact. In a later analysis, a clonal expansion index was calculated for each public chain from normalized within-repertoire ranks of inferred template counts. In a later analysis, generation probabilities were computed with a VDJ recombination model fitted to out-of-frame rearrangements, and the resulting probabilities were checked against IGoR. In a later analysis, hypergeometric tests were used to score TCR-TCR, TCR-HLA and TCR-CMV co-occurrence, with a repertoire-size bias correction applied to TCR pairs. False discovery rates were estimated in a later analysis by permuting HLA or CMV assignments 20 times. In a later analysis, co-occurring TCRs were grouped with DBSCAN, and TCRdist sequence similarity was added when clustering was performed within HLA-allele-positive subsets. Co-occurrence clustering excluded repertoires with fewer than 30,000 or more than 120,000 public chains, plus five with anomalous nucleotide sharing. The immuneACCESS repertoire file appears here via TCRdb, limited to in-frame rearrangements. These files lack a portion of the clones; in checked studies, under half of the deficit traces to unresolved V genes, and the cause of the others is not known. V and J calls and clone size follow that table, whereas D and trimming were derived from the DNA. The sample table contains 180,000 or so clones; only one count was recorded for 80% to 90% of them. Of the sample, around a tenth falls within the top ten clones.

The cohort comprised several hundred healthy bone marrow donors. At the time of sampling, all cohort members were nominally healthy, though unrecorded immune exposures were likely present. The donor was CMV seropositive and was included in the group of about 290 seropositive cohort members. Every donor gave a peripheral blood sample, and the peripheral blood mononuclear cells from that sample were used for TCR beta sequencing. The Qiagen DNeasy Blood Extraction Kit was used to extract genomic DNA from the blood cell samples. Study-wide findings and limitations: The presence/absence analyses assumed that sequencing depth was roughly uniform across donors, and that assumption may not be true. A few of the identified cytomegalovirus-associated TCR beta chains were confirmed in vitro to be specific for cytomegalovirus antigens. Strong co-occurrence of HLA alleles, especially DR and DQ, made assigning TCR associations to individual alleles difficult. For the cohort, immune exposure information was limited to CMV serostatus. According to a later analysis, most CMV-associated TCR beta chains appeared to be HLA-restricted, and the HLA associations seemed to be driven largely by CMV exposure. Linkage disequilibrium might explain the correlated functional status among segregating V segments, but an unknown experimental factor could not be excluded. A later analysis found that TCR association rates varied across HLA loci, with DRB1 alleles showing the most associated TCRs and HLA-C alleles the fewest. The study gave a list of about 160 TCR beta chains associated with cytomegalovirus. Because counts were too low, approximately 15 rarely observed V segments, including chromosome 9 orphons, were excluded from the earlier analysis of some 540 of the donors. A cluster of highly shared sequence variants was judged likely to represent a technical artifact of the sequencing pipeline. In a later analysis, several top co-occurrence clusters were reported to appear linked to parvovirus B19, influenza, CMV and Epstein-Barr virus. In both the original and validation cohorts, the classifier was reported to diagnose cytomegalovirus status with high specificity and sensitivity. In an earlier analysis of a few hundred of the donors, most TCR beta V segments were observed in productive rearrangements about 87% or about 30% of the time, broadly matching IMGT annotations. HLA typing was unavailable for some donors at each locus, so association tests used only the typed subset. In a later analysis, 16,951 TCR beta sequences were associated with specific HLA alleles at a false discovery rate of 0.05. A further reported finding was that TCR beta sequences accurately predicted the HLA-A and HLA-B alleles for most subjects in the first cohort. In a later genetic analysis, a missense DCLRE1C variant was associated with V-gene and J-gene trimming of TCR beta chains, and the association was replicated in an independent cohort. The authors suggested that the approach could potentially be generalized to other disease states and immunological phenotypes. Because the 87-base-pair reads could not distinguish some IMGT-functional V segments, including TRBV6-2 and TRBV6-3, those segments were excluded. In a later analysis, HLA-associated TCR beta chains were found to be more clonally expanded and to have lower generation probabilities than equally common non-associated chains. Only TCR beta chains were sequenced in this cohort, and the absence of alpha or paired-chain data limited detectable features. While some public TCRs were present in many individuals, most TCR sequences turned up only very rarely across donors. A later genetic analysis reported fewer N-insertions in productive TCRs among donors in an Asian-associated ancestry cluster than the roughly 700-donor mean.

This chain is built from TRBV5-5 and TRBJ1-1; 5 matching bases give a weak D call of TRBD1. The sequenced sample was PBMCs. The receptor comes from a man aged 18 to 29 in good health and CMV-seropositive. Read as DNA, the sequence is TGTGCCAGCAGCTTGGAACGGGGGGAGGCTTTCTTT. Translated, this is CASSLERGEAFF.